These 22 T cell receptor beta chains were all obtained from the same sample, sequenced in a study of CD8+ T cells in alopecia areata. Regarding treatment: oral pan-JAK inhibitor, 5-10 mg twice daily. Once RNA had been extracted, it was reverse transcribed into cDNA to act as the sequencing template. Profiled with immunoSEQ multiplex PCR; TCRdb holds only in-frame clones, not every one. The table has 150,000 to 200,000 clones, approximately 67% seen once. The sample in question was CD4+ T cells sorted from blood, obtained between weeks 49 and 50, from a patient treated with tofacitinib. The receptor set was obtained from a human donor with alopecia areata.

The count of this clone is one. The chain uses TRBV29-1 and TRBJ2-7, with 10 bases that match TRBD1. The trim removed 4 bases at V and 2 bases at J, leaving 2 bases unmatched. CDR1 and CDR2 from the germline V gene are SQVTM and ANQGSEA. This CDR3 region has 13 residues. Here the CDR3 reads CSVGTGGAYEQYF. CDR3 DNA sequence: TGCAGCGTTGGGACAGGGGGGGCCTACGAGCAGTACTTC.

V is TRBV29-1 and J is TRBJ2-5; either TRBD1 or TRBD2 may fit D (5 bases each). Germline CDR1 SQVTM, CDR2 ANQGSEA. There are 14 residues in the CDR3. Deletions cut 5 bases from V and 5 bases from J, with 18 bases between. Written as DNA, the CDR3 is TGCAGCGTTTCTTCCGGGGCCCAGCGGGAGACCCAGTACTTC. This encodes CSVSSGAQRETQYF.

The V gene is TRBV5-1, the J gene TRBJ1-6, with 8 bases identical to TRBD1. The junction had 8 bases not matched to a gene; V was cut back by 5 bases and J by 10 bases. CDR1 SGHRS and CDR2 YFSETQ come from the germline V gene. The CDR3 runs to 14 residues. The CDR3 loop reads CASRRTGNNSPLHF. In DNA form, the CDR3 reads TGCGCCAGCAGAAGGACAGGGAACAACTCACCCCTCCACTTT.

This chain links TRBV30 with TRBJ2-1; a possible D gene is TRBD2 (5 bases). With 3 bases removed from V and 15 bases from J, the gap between germline ends came to 15 bases. Germline V gives CDR1 GTSNPN, CDR2 SVGIG (reference sequence). This CDR3 region has 11 residues. The chain's CDR3 is CAWRFGGLSFF. DNA for the CDR3: TGTGCCTGGAGGTTTGGAGGTCTATCGTTCTTC.

The chain employs TRBV9 and TRBJ1-1; D perhaps matches TRBD1 (6 bases). The V end was cut by 0 bases, the J end by 4 bases, with 10 bases between. CDR3 length equals 14 residues. In germline, CDR1 is SGDLS, CDR2 YYNGEE. The CDR3 spells CASSVGGAATEAFF. The CDR3 nucleotides are TGTGCCAGCAGCGTAGGGGGGGCTGCCACTGAAGCTTTCTTT.

V is TRBV29-1 and J is TRBJ2-1; 15 bases align to TRBD2. V gave up 8 bases and J gave up 7 bases; unmatched junction bases: 15. This CDR3 is built from 17 residues. The germline V gene has CDR1 SQVTM and CDR2 ANQGSEA. In DNA form, the CDR3 reads TGCAGCATAGGACTAGCGGGGGGGCCCGGAATCATTAATGAGCAGTTCTTC. This sequence encodes CSIGLAGGPGIINEQFF.

The CDR3 sequence: CASSFVRRGGYTF. DNA of the CDR3: TGTGCCAGCAGCTTCGTCAGGAGAGGCGGCTACACCTTC. The chain carries TRBV5-8 and TRBJ1-2; no clear D. Trimming shortened V by 2 bases and J by 8 bases, and 13 bases separated the two germline ends. The CDR3 totals 13 residues. Germline values: CDR1 SGHTS, CDR2 YDEGEE.

V gene TRBV5-4 combines with J gene TRBJ2-7, with 10 nucleotides matching TRBD2. Germline V gives CDR1 SGHNT, CDR2 YYREEE (reference sequence). The V segment lost 0 bases and the J segment 5 bases; nucleotides outside the gene matches: 14. The CDR3 runs to 18 residues. The CDR3: CASSLDSPGSGGPDEQYF. Here the CDR3 DNA reads TGTGCCAGCAGCTTGGATAGTCCGGGTAGCGGGGGGCCGGACGAGCAGTACTTC.

The chain has TRBV7-2 and TRBJ2-3; D may be TRBD2 (5 bases). This CDR3 is built from 17 residues. Per the germline V gene, CDR1 is SGHTA and CDR2 is FQGNSA. V was trimmed by 2 bases and J by 0 bases, leaving 15 bases between them. The CDR3 protein is CASSLFPPRLSTDTQYF. The CDR3 nucleotides are TGTGCCAGCAGCTTATTCCCCCCCCGACTAAGCACAGATACGCAGTATTTT.

This chain uses TRBV30 with TRBJ1-2, with 7 bases identical to TRBD1. The CDR3 consists of 13 residues. V was clipped by 3 bases and J by 8 bases; unmatched bases: 9. CDR1 GTSNPN and CDR2 SVGIG come from the germline V gene (reference sequence). The CDR3 sequence: CAWSEGQRGGYTF. The CDR3 DNA sequence: TGTGCCTGGAGCGAGGGACAGCGTGGCGGCTACACCTTC.

This chain connects TRBV29-1 to TRBJ1-1; D gene ambiguous. This CDR3 has 11 amino acids. Trimming pared 6 bases from V and 10 bases from J, leaving 15 bases between. The germline V gene encodes CDR1 SQVTM and CDR2 ANQGSEA. The CDR3 DNA sequence: TGCAGCGTCGCCCTCGGTGCTACAGCTTTCTTT. It specifies CSVALGATAFF.

A remark on this clone: Other nucleotide sequences in the sample specify the same CDR3. The CDR3 region is CSVDVNTEAFF. The CDR3 DNA is TGCAGCGTCGACGTGAACACTGAAGCTTTCTTT. The V call is TRBV29-1, the J call TRBJ1-1; D gene ambiguous. The CDR3 covers 11 residues. The germline gives CDR1 SQVTM, CDR2 ANQGSEA. Trimming took 6 bases from V and 0 from J, leaving 5 bases between them.

This clone showed up just a few times. The chain recombines TRBV19 with TRBJ1-5; 9 nucleotides align to TRBD1. The CDR3 covers 15 residues. V trimming: 6 bases; J trimming: 4 bases; junction bases outside the gene matches: 7. Germline values: CDR1 LNHDA, CDR2 SQIVND (reference sequence). The CDR3 sequence: CASRRTGVGNQPQHF. The DNA for the CDR3 is TGTGCCAGTAGAAGGACAGGGGTAGGTAATCAGCCCCAGCATTTT.

This clone was detected a few times. CDR3 coding DNA: TGCAGCGTTACCGACACCCCGAACACTGAAGCTTTCTTT. It is translated as CSVTDTPNTEAFF. The rearrangement links TRBV29-1 to TRBJ1-1, with no clear D. The germline V gene encodes CDR1 SQVTM and CDR2 ANQGSEA. CDR3 length: 13 residues. V lost 5 bases and J lost 1, with 11 bases in between.

The CDR3 protein is CASSPLPTGRDTEAFF. DNA for the CDR3: TGTGCCAGCTCACCACTGCCCACTGGCAGGGACACTGAAGCTTTCTTT. The chain joins TRBV18 to TRBJ1-1; maybe TRBD1 (5 bases). The CDR3 has 16 amino acids. Germline V gives CDR1 KGHSH, CDR2 LQKENI. V was pared by 1 base and J by 3 bases, with 15 bases between.

V and J are TRBV30 and TRBJ1-5; 7 bases are a match to TRBD1. J was trimmed by 4 bases and V by 0 bases; bases with no gene match: 9. The CDR3 runs to 16 residues. Germline V CDR1 and CDR2: GTSNPN, SVGIG (reference sequence). CDR3 nucleotide sequence: TGTGCCTGGAGTGTAGAGACAGGGCGTTCTAATCAGCCCCAGCATTTT. Amino acids: CAWSVETGRSNQPQHF.

The CDR3 reads CASDYSNQPQHF. Here the CDR3 DNA reads TGTGCCTCCGATTATAGCAATCAGCCCCAGCATTTT. The chain recombines TRBV15 with TRBJ1-5; D is unclear. V was cut by 11 bases and J by 0 bases, with 8 bases left in between. Germline V gene lookup returns CDR1 LNHNV and CDR2 YYDKDF (reference sequence). The CDR3 has 12 amino acids.

V and J are TRBV9 and TRBJ2-2; 7 nucleotides align to TRBD1. The V segment lost 2 bases and the J segment 4 bases; nucleotides outside the gene matches: 8. Germline CDR1 reads SGDLS; CDR2 reads YYNGEE. This CDR3 has 16 residues. The chain's CDR3 is CASSVTVGQITGELFF. CDR3 in DNA: TGTGCCAGCAGCGTGACTGTGGGACAGATCACCGGGGAGCTGTTTTTT.

This chain uses TRBV27 with TRBJ1-2, with 8 positions matching TRBD1. Germline CDR1 and CDR2: MNHEY and SMNVEV (reference sequence). The length of the CDR3 is 13 residues. V lost 5 bases, J lost 7 bases, and 6 bases stayed unmatched. Here the CDR3 DNA reads TGTGCCAGCAGTCCGTACAGGGGGTTTGGCTACACCTTC. It specifies CASSPYRGFGYTF.

The rearrangement links TRBV6-1 to TRBJ2-3; 10 bases map to TRBD2. CDR3 length: 16 amino acids. CDR1 is MNHNS and CDR2 is SASEGT in the germline V gene. The V and J ends lost 4 bases and 2 bases, in that order; junction bases with no gene match: 6. In DNA form, the CDR3 reads TGTGCCAGCAGTGGGATTAGCGGGGGGATCACAGATACGCAGTATTTT. Translation: CASSGISGGITDTQYF.

This clone has more than one count but fewer than ten. This chain uses TRBV18 with TRBJ2-1; D is unclear. Trimming took off 6 bases at V and 7 bases at J, with 7 bases between the two ends. CDR1 is KGHSH and CDR2 is LQKENI in the germline V gene. CDR3 length: 11 amino acids. CDR3 loop: CASSPKNEQFF. The CDR3 DNA is TGTGCCAGCTCTCCAAAGAATGAGCAGTTCTTC.

On this clone: Other DNA sequences of this sample code for an identical CDR3. The chain combines TRBV19 with TRBJ1-6; D ambiguous. Germline V gives CDR1 LNHDA, CDR2 SQIVND (reference sequence). The CDR3 sequence is 14 residues long. Between the trimmed V and J ends, which lost 7 bases and 0 bases, there was a span of 7 bases. The CDR3: CASTGSSYNSPLHF. The CDR3 DNA sequence: TGTGCCAGTACCGGGAGCTCCTATAATTCACCCCTCCACTTT.